This T cell receptor (beta chain) was found in a study of T cells in Graves' hyperthyroidism and ophthalmopathy. Study conclusions and caveats: Most thyroid clonotypes expanded above 0.001 appeared in blood too.

The CDR3 runs to 14 residues. Trimming pared 6 bases from V and 1 base from J, leaving 12 bases between. This clonotype was counted at least ten times. Its antigen is unknown. Hyperthyroidism was newly diagnosed in patients aged 18 to 65 (duration under 2 months). 8.5 to 10 ml of fresh peripheral blood supplied the PBMCs. Researchers amplified the TCR beta CDR3 regions from RNA transcripts. In the first-round RT-PCR of the TCR CDR3, the HTBI primer set was used. From the multiplex PCR reads, TCRdb called clonotypes with MiXCR, one entry per CDR3 protein. The table records about 290,000 distinct CDR3 sequences, about an eighth of them present only once.

The V call is TRBV12-3 or TRBV12-4, the J call TRBJ1-1; D may be TRBD1 (5 bases). The sequence came from a woman aged 40 to 55 with Graves' hyperthyroidism. Sequencing was performed on blood. As DNA, the CDR3 is TGTGCCAGCAGGAGGGACGGAAGGAACACTGAAGCTTTCTTT. Translation: CASRRDGRNTEAFF.